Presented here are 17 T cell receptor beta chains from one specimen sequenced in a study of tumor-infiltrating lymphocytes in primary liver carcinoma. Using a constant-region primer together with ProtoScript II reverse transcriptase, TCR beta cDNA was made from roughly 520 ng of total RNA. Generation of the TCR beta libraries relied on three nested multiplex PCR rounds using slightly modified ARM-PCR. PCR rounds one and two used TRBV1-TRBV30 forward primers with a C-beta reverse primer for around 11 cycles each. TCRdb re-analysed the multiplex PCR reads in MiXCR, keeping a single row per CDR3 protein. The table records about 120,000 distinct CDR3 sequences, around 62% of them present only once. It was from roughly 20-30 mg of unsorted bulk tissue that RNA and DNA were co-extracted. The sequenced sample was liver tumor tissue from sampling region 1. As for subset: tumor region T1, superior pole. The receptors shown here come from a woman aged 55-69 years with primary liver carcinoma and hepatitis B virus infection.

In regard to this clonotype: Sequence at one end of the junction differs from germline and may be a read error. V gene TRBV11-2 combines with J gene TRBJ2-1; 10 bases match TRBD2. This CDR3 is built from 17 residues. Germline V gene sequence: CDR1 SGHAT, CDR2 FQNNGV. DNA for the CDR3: TGTGCCAACAGCTTAGGTCTGGAAGCGGGAGGGCCGAATGAGCAGTTCTTT. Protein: CANSLGLEAGGPNEQFF. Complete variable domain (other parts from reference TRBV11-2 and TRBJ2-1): EAGVAQSPRYKIIEKRQSVAFWCNPISGHATLYWYQQILGQGPKLLIQFQNNGVVDDSQLPKDRFSAERLKGVDSTLKIQPAKLEDSAVYLCANSLGLEAGGPNEQFFGPGTRLTVL.

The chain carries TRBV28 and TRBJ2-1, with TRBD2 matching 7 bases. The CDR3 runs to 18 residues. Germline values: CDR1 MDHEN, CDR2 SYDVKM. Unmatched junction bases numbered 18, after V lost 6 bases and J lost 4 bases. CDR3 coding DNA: TGTGCCAGCAGACGATCCCTGAGGGGTAGCGGGCGGTACAATGAGCAGTTCTTC. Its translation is CASRRSLRGSGRYNEQFF.

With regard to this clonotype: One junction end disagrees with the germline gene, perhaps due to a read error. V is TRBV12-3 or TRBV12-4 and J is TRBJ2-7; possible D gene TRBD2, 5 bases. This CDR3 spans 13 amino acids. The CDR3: CASSLGGSHEQYF. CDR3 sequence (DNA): TGCGCCAGCAGTTTAGGAGGCTCCCACGAGCAGTACTTC.

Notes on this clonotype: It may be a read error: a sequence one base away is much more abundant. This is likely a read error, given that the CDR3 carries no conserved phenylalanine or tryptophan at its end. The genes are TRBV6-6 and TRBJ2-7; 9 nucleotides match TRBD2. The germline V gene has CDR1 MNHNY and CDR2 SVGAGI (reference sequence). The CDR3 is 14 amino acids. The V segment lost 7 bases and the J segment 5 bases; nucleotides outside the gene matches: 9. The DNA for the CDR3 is TGTGCCAGCAACCCGGGACTAGCTTCCGACGAGCAGTACTCC. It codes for CASNPGLASDEQYS.

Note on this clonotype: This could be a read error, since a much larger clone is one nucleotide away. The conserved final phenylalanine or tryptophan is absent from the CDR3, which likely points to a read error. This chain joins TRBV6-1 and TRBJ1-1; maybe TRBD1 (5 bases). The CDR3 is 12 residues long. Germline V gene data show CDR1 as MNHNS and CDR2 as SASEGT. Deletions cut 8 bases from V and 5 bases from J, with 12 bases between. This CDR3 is CASAGGGTEAFI. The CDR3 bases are TGTGCCAGCGCGGGCGGGGGTACTGAAGCTTTCATT.

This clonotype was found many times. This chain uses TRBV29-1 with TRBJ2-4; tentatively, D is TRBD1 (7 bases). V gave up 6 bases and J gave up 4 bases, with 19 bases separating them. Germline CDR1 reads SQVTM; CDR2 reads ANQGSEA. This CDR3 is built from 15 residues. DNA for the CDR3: TGCAGCGTCTGGAGGGGGGACAGCGCTAAAAACATTCAGTACTTC. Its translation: CSVWRGDSAKNIQYF. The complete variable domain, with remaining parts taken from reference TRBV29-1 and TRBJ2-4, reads SAVISQKPSRDICQRGTSLTIQCQVDSQVTMMFWYRQQPGQSLTLIATANQGSEATYESGFVIDKFPISRPNLTFSTLTVSNMSPEDSSIYLCSVWRGDSAKNIQYFGAGTRLSVL.

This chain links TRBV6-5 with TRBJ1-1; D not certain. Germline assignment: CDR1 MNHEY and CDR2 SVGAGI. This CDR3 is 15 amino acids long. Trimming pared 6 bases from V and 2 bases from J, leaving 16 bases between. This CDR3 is CASSIWTYSNTEAFF. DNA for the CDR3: TGTGCCAGCAGCATCTGGACCTACTCAAACACTGAAGCTTTCTTT.

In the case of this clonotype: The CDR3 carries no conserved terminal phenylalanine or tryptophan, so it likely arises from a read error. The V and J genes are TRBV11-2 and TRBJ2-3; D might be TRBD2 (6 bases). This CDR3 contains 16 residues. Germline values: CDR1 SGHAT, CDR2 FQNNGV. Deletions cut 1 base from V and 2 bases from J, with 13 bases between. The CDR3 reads CASSLVRGIDTDTQYL. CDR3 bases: TGTGCCAGCAGCTTAGTTCGCGGGATTGACACAGATACGCAGTATCTT.

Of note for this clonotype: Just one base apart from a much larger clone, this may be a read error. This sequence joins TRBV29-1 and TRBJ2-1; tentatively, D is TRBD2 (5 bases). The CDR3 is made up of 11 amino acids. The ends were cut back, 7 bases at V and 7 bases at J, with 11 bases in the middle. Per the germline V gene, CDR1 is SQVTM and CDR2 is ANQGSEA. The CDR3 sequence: CSGGPENEQFF. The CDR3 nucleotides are TGCAGCGGAGGGCCGGAGAATGAGCAGTTCTTC.

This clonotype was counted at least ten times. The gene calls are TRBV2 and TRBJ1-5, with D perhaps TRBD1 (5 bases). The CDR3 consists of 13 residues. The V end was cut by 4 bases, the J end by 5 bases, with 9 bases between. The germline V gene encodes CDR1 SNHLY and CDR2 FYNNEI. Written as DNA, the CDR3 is TGTGCCAGCAGTGCCGGGGGTTATCAGCCCCAGCATTTT. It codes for CASSAGGYQPQHF.

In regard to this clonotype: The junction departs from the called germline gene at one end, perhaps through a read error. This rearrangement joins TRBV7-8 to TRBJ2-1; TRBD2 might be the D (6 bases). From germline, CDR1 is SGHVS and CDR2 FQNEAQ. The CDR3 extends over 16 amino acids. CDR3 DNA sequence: TGCGCCAGCAGCCACGGGAGACTATCCTTTTACAATGAGCAGTTCTTC. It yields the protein CASSHGRLSFYNEQFF.

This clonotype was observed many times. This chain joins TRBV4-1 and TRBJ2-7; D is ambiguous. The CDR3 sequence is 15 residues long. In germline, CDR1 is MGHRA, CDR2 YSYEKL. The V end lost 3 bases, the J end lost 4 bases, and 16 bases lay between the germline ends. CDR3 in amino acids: CASSQSNRRNYEQYF. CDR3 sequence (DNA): TGCGCCAGCAGCCAGTCTAACCGGAGAAATTACGAGCAGTACTTC.

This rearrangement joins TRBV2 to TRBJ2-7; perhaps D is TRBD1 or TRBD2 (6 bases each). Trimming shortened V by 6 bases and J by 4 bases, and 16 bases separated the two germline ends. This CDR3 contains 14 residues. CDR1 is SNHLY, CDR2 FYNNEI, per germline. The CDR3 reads CASRAGTGAYEQYF. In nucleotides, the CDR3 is TGTGCCAGCAGGGCCGGGACGGGGGCTTACGAGCAGTACTTC. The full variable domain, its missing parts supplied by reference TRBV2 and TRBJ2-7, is EPEVTQTPSHQVTQMGQEVILRCVPISNHLYFYWYRQILGQKVEFLVSFYNNEISEKSEIFDDQFSVERPDGSNFTLKIRSTKLEDSAMYFCASRAGTGAYEQYFGPGTRLTVT.

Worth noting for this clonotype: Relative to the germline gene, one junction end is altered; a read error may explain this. The CDR3 sequence: CASSPDRASGSTDTQYF. In nucleotides, the CDR3 is TGTGCCAGCAGTCCAGACCGGGCTAGCGGAAGCACGGATACGCAGTATTTT. This chain connects TRBV11-2 to TRBJ2-3, with 7 bases lining up with TRBD2. Germline CDR1 reads SGHAT; CDR2 reads FQNNGV. The CDR3 contains 17 residues.

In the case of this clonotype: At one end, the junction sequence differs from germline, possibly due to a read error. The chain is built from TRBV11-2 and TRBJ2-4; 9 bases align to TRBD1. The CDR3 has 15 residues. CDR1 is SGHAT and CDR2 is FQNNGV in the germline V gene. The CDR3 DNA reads TGTGCCAGCAGCATACGGACAGGGGATATAAACATTCAGCACTTC. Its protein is CASSIRTGDINIQHF. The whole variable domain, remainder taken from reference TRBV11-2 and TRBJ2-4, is EAGVAQSPRYKIIEKRQSVAFWCNPISGHATLYWYQQILGQGPKLLIQFQNNGVVDDSQLPKDRFSAERLKGVDSTLKIQPAKLEDSAVYLCASSIRTGDINIQHFGAGTRLSVL.

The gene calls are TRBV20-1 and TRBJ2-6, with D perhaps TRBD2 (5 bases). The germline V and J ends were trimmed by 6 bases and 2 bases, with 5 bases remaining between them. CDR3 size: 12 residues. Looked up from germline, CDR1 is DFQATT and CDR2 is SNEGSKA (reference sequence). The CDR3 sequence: CSARAGANVLTF. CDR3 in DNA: TGCAGTGCGCGGGCTGGGGCCAACGTCCTGACTTTC.

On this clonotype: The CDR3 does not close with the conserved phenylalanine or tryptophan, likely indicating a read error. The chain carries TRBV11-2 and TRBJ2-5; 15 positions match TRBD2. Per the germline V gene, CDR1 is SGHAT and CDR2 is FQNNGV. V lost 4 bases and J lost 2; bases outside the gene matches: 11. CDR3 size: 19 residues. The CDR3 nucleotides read TGTGCCAGCAGCTCCTTCGGACTAGCGGGAGGGCCGGAGCAAGAGACCCAGTACTCC. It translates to CASSSFGLAGGPEQETQYS.